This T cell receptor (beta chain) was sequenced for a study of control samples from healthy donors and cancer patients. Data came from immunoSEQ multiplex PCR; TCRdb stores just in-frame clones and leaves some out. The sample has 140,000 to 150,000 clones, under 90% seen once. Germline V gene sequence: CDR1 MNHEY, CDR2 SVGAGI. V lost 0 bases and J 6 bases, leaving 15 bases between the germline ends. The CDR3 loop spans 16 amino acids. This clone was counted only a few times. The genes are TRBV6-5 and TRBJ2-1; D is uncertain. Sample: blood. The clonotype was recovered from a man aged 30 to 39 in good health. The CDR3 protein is CASSYSKAPRSNEQFF. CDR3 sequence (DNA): TGTGCCAGCAGTTACTCGAAAGCTCCCAGGAGCAATGAGCAGTTCTTC.